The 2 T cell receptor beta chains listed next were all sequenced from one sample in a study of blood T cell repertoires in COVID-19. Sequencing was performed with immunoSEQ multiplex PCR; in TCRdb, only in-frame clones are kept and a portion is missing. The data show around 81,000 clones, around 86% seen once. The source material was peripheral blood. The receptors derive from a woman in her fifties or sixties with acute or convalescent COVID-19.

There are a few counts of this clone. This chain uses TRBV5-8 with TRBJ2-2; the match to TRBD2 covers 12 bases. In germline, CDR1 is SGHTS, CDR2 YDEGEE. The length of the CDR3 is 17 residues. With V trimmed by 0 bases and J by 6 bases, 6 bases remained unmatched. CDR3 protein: CASSLVATSGSAGELFF. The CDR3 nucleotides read TGTGCCAGCAGCTTGGTAGCGACTAGCGGGAGTGCCGGGGAGCTGTTTTTT.

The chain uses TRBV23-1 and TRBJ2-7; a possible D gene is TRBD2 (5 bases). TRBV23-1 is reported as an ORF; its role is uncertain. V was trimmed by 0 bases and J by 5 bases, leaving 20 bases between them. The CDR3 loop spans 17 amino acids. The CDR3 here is CASSQSLVQFGLNEQYF. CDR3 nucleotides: TGCGCCAGCAGTCAATCCTTAGTCCAGTTTGGACTTAACGAGCAGTACTTC.